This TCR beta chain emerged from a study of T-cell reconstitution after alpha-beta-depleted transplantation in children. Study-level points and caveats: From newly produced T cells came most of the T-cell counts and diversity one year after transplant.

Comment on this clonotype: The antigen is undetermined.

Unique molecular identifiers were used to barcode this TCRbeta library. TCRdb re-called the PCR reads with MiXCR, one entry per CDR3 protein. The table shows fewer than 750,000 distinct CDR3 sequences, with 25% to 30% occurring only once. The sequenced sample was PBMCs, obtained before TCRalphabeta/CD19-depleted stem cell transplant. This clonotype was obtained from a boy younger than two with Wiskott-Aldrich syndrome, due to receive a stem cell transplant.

CDR3 region: CSARVRRETGELFF. DNA for the CDR3: TGCAGTGCTAGGGTACGCCGGGAGACCGGGGAGCTGTTTTTT. This chain joins TRBV20-1 and TRBJ2-2, with D possibly TRBD2 on 6 matching bases. CDR1 is DFQATT, CDR2 SNEGSKA, per germline (reference sequence). This CDR3 has 14 residues. V dropped 3 bases and J dropped 5 bases, with 13 bases sitting between them.